The present T cell receptor beta chain was sequenced within a study of cytomegalovirus exposure and HLA in healthy donors (dated by TCRdb to 2016 to 2017). As for the study more broadly: According to a later analysis, one platform produced both the roughly 110 validation repertoires and the approximately 660 repertoires of the first cohort. The study was designed to test whether signatures of past pathogen exposure could be identified by cataloging public T cell receptors. A separate validation cohort of roughly 130 different subjects was used in addition to the 666-subject first cohort. To predict cytomegalovirus infection status, the study brought together high-throughput TCR immunosequencing, statistical association of individual TCRs with disease status, and machine learning. The paper as a whole reports these results and caveats: Most TCR sequences were observed very rarely across donors, whereas some public TCRs were present in many individuals. The classifier was reported to diagnose cytomegalovirus status with high specificity and sensitivity in both the original and validation cohorts. The study gave a list of roughly 150 TCR beta chains associated with cytomegalovirus. A few of the identified cytomegalovirus-associated TCR beta chains were confirmed in vitro to be specific for cytomegalovirus antigens. All 130 or so repertoires were used to score co-occurrence in the validation cohort in a later analysis, because that analysis had no HLA typing for the cohort. It was suggested by the authors that the approach could potentially be generalized to other disease states and immunological phenotypes. In a later analysis, TCRs clustered in the first cohort were found to also tend to co-occur in the 100 to 150 validation repertoires, with about 93% of cluster scores above 0.

Separate from the approximately 690-subject first cohort, the validation cohort of roughly 120 subjects was the group to which the donors belonged. Spanning cysteine to phenylalanine, the CDR3 consists of 16 amino acids. Solely the CDR3 DNA is kept, with 48 bases framed from the first base. V and J are trimmed by 1 base and 0 bases, and the gene matches miss 1 base of the junction. Per the germline V gene, KGHSH is the CDR1 and LQKENI is the CDR2. This clone has only one observation. Its cognate antigen has yet to be identified. There are no base qualities to consult, and no much larger clone falls within one base. Preparation of the library involved the immunoSEQ multiplex PCR assay. From the authors' description of their analysis: To diagnose cytomegalovirus status from the catalog of TCR beta chain sequences, a statistical classification framework was built. TCRdb retrieved this table from immuneACCESS and kept in-frame rearrangements only. Not all clones are present; in checked studies, unresolved V genes account for under half, and no reason is known for the remainder. V and J calls plus clone size are reproduced from that table; the DNA served to infer D and trimming. Recorded for this sample are over 110,000 clones; approximately 87% of them occurred a single time. The top ten constitute nearly 3% of the sample.

The sequencing sample was made of PBMCs. Rearrangement joined TRBV18 to TRBJ2-1, and TRBD2 aligns with 9 junction nucleotides. The sequence was obtained from a man between 18 and 29 years old in good health and CMV-seronegative. The CDR3 region has the sequence CASSPLAGVSYNEQFF. The DNA reads as follows: TGTGCCAGCTCACCACTAGCGGGAGTCTCCTACAATGAGCAGTTCTTC. Reference TRBV18 and TRBJ2-1 genes cover what lies past the CDR3, so the full variable domain is NAGVMQNPRHLVRRRGQEARLRCSPMKGHSHVYWYRQLPEEGLKFMVYLQKENIIDESGMPKERFSAEFPKEGPSILRIQQVVRGDSAAYFCASSPLAGVSYNEQFFGPGTRLTVL.